This T cell receptor beta chain was captured by sequencing in a study of cytomegalovirus exposure and HLA in healthy donors. Background on the study: From donors who were HLA-typed, an early data release held about 89 million unique TCRs.

The CDR3 sequence is 15 residues long. The germline CDR1 and CDR2 sequences are MDHEN and SYDVKM. J was trimmed by 4 bases and V by 2 bases; bases with no gene match: 6. Researchers ran the PCR with 60 Vbeta and 13 Jbeta primers. Clones were sequenced by immunoSEQ multiplex PCR, and TCRdb holds only the in-frame ones, with some missing. The repertoire shows 100,000 to 150,000 clones; the top ten hold 1.5% to 2%. Sequencing was carried out using PBMCs. The rearrangement links TRBV28 to TRBJ2-3; 7 nucleotides match TRBD2. The sequence was collected from a woman aged 35 to 49 in good health and CMV-seropositive. DNA for the CDR3: TGTGCCAGCAGTTTACCCCCCGGACTAGCAGATACGCAGTATTTT. It translates to CASSLPPGLADTQYF.